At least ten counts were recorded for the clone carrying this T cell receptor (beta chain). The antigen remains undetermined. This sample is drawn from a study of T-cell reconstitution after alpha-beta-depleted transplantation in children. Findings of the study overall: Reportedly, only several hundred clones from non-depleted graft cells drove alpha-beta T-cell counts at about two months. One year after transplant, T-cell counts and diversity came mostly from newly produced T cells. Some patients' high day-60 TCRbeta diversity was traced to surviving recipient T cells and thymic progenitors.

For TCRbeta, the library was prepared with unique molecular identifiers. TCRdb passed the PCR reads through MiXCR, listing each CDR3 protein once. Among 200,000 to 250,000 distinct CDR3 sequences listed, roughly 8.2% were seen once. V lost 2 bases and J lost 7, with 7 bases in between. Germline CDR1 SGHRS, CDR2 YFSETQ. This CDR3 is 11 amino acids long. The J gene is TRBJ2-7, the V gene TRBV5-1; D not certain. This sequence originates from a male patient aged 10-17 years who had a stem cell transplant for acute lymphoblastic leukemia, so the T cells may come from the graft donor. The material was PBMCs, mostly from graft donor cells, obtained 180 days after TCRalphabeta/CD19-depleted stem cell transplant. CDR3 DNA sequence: TGCGCCAGCAGCTTTAATGGGGAGCAGTACTTC. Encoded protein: CASSFNGEQYF.